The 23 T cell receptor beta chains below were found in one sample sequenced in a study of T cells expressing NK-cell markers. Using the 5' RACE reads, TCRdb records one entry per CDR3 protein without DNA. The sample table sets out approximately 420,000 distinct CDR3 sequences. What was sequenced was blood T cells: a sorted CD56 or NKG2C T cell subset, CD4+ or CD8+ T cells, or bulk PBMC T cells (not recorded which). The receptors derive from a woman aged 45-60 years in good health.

The CDR3 sequence: CASSVGTVYEQYF. The rearrangement uses TRBV11-2 and TRBJ2-7; TCRdb's D gene call, TRBD1, goes unchecked for lack of DNA. Germline V gene lookup returns CDR1 SGHAT and CDR2 FQNNGV. The CDR3 is 13 residues long.

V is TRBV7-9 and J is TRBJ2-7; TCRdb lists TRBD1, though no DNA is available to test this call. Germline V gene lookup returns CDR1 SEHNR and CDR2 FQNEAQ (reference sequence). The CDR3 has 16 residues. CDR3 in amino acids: CASSLETGHYSYEQYF.

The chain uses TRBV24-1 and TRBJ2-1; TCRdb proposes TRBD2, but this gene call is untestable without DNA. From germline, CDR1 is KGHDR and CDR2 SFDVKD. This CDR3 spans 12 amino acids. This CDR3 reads CATRGLSNEQFF.

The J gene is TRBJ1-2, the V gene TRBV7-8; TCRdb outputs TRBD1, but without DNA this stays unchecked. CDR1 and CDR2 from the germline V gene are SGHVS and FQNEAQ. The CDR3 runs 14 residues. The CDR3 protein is CASSLEGADYGYTF.

The CDR3 reads CATSDSGTERGPQHF. The rearrangement joins TRBV24-1 to TRBJ1-5; TCRdb proposes TRBD1, but this gene call is untestable without DNA. Germline V gene sequence: CDR1 KGHDR, CDR2 SFDVKD. There are 15 residues in the CDR3.

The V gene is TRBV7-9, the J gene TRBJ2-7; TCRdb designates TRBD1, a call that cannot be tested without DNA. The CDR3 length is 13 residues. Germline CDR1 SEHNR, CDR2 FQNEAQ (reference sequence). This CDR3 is CASSLQGAREQYF.

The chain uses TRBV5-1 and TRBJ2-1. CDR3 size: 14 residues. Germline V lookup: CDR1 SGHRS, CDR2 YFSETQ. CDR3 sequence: CASSSGQGSHEQFF.

The CDR3 here is CASSDGTGGIGVMNTEAFF. The chain employs TRBV3-1 and TRBJ1-1; without DNA, the TCRdb call of TRBD1 cannot be checked. Looked up from germline, CDR1 is LGHDT and CDR2 is YNNKEL (reference sequence). This CDR3 is built from 19 residues.

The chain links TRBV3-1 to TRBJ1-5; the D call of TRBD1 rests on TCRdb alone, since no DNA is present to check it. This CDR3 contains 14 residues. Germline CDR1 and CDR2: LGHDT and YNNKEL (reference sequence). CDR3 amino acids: CASSHGGRGQPQHF.

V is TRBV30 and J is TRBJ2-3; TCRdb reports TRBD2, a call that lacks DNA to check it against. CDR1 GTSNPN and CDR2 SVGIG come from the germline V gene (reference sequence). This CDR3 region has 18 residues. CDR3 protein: CAWSVVIGGRAPTDTQYF.

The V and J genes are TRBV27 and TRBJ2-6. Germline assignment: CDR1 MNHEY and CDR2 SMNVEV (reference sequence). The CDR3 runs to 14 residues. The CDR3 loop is CASSLAGGANVLTF.

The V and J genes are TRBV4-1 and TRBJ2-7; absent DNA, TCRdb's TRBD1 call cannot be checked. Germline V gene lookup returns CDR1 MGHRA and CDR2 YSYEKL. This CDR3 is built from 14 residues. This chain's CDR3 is CASSLQGSGYEQYF.

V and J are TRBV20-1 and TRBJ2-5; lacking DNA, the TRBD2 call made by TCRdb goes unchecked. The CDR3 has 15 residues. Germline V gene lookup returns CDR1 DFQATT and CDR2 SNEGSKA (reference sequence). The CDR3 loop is CSAPRASSQRETQYF.

The CDR3 loop is CASTPVGITDTQYF. The chain combines TRBV7-8 with TRBJ2-3; TCRdb proposes TRBD1, but this gene call is untestable without DNA. Germline V gene sequence: CDR1 SGHVS, CDR2 FQNEAQ. CDR3 length equals 14 residues.

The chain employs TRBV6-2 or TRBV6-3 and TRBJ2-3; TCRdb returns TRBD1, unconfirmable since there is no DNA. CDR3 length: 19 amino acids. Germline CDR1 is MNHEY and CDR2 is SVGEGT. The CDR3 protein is CASSYAPRVAALGTDTQYF.

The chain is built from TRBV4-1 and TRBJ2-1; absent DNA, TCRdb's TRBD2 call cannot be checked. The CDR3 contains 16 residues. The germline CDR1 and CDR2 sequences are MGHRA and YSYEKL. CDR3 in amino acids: CASSQDGPQDYNEQFF.

The CDR3 reads CASSQPGQRKETQYF. The rearrangement joins TRBV4-1 to TRBJ2-5; TCRdb indicates TRBD1, and absent DNA this call remains unverified. This CDR3 region has 15 residues. The V gene's germline CDR1 is MGHRA and CDR2 YSYEKL.

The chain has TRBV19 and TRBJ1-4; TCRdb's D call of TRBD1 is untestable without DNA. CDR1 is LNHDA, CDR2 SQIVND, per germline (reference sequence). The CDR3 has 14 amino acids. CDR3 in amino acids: CASSIHRVNEKLFF.

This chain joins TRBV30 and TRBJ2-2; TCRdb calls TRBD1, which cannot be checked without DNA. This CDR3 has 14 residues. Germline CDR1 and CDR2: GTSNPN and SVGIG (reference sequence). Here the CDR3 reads CAWNTGSNTGELFF.

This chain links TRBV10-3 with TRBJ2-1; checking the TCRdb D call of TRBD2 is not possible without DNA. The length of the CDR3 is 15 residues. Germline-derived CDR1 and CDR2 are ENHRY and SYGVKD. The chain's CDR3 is CAIRRGSGSLSEQFF.

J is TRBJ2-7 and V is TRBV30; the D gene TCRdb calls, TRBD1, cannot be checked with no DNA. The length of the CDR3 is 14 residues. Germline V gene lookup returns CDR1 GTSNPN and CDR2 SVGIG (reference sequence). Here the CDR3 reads CAWAGPAPSYEQYF.

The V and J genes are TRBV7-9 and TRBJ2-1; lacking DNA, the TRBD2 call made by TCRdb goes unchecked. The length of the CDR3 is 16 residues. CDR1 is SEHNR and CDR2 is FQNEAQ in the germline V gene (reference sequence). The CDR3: CASSPTRGSSYNEQFF.

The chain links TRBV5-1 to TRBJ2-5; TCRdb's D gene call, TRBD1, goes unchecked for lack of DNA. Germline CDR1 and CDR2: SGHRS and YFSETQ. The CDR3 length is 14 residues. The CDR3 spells CASSPQGARETQYF.